This TCR beta chain stems from a study of spatial heterogeneity in lung cancer. General study results and limits: More often at tumor resection than at routine follow-up, ubiquitous expanded tumor TCRs were detected in the blood.

TCRdb re-called the 5' RACE reads through MiXCR, storing one row per CDR3 protein. The sample carries fewer than 15,000 distinct CDR3 sequences, about a sixth recorded once. This CDR3 region has 15 residues. V lost 1 base to trimming and J lost 8 bases; unmatched junction nucleotides: 4. CDR1 and CDR2 from the germline V gene are SGHDN and FVKESK. This clonotype was detected only a few times. Its antigen is not identified. Time point: sample taken at primary tumor resection. Tumor, nontumor lung or frozen PBMC supplied whole RNA, sequenced without sorting. Patients with untreated early-stage non-small cell lung cancer, numbering more than 55, were the donors.

The V call is TRBV14, the J call TRBJ2-1, with 11 bases that match TRBD2. Sequencing was performed on PBMCs, taken at surgery. The source of this sequence is a male donor with early-stage non-small cell lung cancer. The CDR3 here is CASSQALAGVYEQFF. CDR3 DNA sequence: TGTGCCAGCAGCCAAGCACTAGCGGGAGTATATGAGCAGTTCTTC.